This TCR beta chain was documented in a study of CD8+ T cells in alopecia areata. Study details: A regimen of oral tofacitinib, 5 to 10 mg twice daily, was given to treated patients. General study results and limits: Scalp sample sequencing also detects resident alphabeta T cells of normal skin. An increase in clonality over normal scalp was evident in lesional scalp, especially alopecia totalis/universalis.

It was cDNA, reverse transcribed from extracted RNA, that served as the sequencing template. Libraries were prepared by immunoSEQ multiplex PCR; TCRdb keeps only in-frame clonotypes and omits some of them. The sample holds 150,000 or so clones, around 47% seen once. Comment on this clone: Its antigen is as yet unknown.

The CDR3 loop spans 14 amino acids. Germline V gene lookup returns CDR1 SEHNR and CDR2 FQNEAQ (reference sequence). V was cut by 3 bases and J by 3 bases, with 10 bases left in between. The chain is built from TRBV7-9 and TRBJ2-3; tentatively, D is TRBD2 (5 bases). The TCR comes from a human donor with alopecia areata. The sequenced sample consisted of CD4+ T cells sorted from blood. CDR3 in amino acids: CASSFGGETDTQYF. The DNA of the CDR3 is TGTGCCAGCAGCTTCGGAGGCGAAACAGATACGCAGTATTTT.